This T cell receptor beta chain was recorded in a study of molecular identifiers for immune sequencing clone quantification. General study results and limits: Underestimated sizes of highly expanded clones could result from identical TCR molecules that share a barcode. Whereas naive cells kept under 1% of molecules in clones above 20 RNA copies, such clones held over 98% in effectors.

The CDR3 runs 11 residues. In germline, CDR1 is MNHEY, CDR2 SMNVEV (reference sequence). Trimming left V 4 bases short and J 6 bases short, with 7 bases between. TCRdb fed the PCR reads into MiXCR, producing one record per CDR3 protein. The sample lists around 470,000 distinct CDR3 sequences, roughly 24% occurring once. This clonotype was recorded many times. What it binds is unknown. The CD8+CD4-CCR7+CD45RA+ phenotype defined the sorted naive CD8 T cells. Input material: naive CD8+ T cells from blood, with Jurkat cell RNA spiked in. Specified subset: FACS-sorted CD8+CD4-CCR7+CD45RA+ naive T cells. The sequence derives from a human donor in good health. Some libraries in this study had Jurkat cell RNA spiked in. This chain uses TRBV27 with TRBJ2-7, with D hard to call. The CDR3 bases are TGTGCCAGCAGTTCTCGGACCGAGCAGTACTTC. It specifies CASSSRTEQYF.